This record looks at one TCR beta chain sequence and its context. Its antigen is unknown. The data stem from a study of CD8+ T cells in alopecia areata. Background on the study: Treated patients were dosed with oral tofacitinib, taking 5 to 10 mg twice daily. Study-wide points: Normal scalp showed lower clonality than lesional scalp, especially alopecia totalis/universalis.

The authors extracted RNA and reverse transcribed it into cDNA as the sequencing template. Data came from immunoSEQ multiplex PCR; TCRdb stores just in-frame clones and leaves some out. This sample has about 90,000 clones, with around 47% found just once. Treatment noted: oral pan-JAK inhibitor, 5-10 mg twice daily. Alopecia areata patients provided lesional scalp punch biopsies and peripheral blood. Germline lookup yields CDR1 MGHRA and CDR2 YSYEKL. CDR3 length equals 15 residues. V was clipped by 1 base and J by 6 bases, with 16 bases between them. The sequence was obtained from a human donor with alopecia areata. The specimen comprised CD8+ T cells sorted from blood, sampled at week 24, from a patient treated with tofacitinib. The chain employs TRBV4-1 and TRBJ2-7; D gene ambiguous. The DNA for the CDR3 is TGCGCCAGCAGCCAAGGCCCCCGTATCCTCGTCGAGCAGTACTTC. It translates to CASSQGPRILVEQYF.